This is a list of T cell receptor beta chains from one sample in a study of cytomegalovirus exposure and HLA in healthy donors. Here immunoSEQ multiplex PCR was the method, and the copy in TCRdb shows in-frame clones only, minus some. The sample shows around 110,000 clones, roughly 80% of them seen only once. Specimen: PBMCs. The receptors shown here come from a young man in good health and CMV-seropositive. CDR3s include the opening cysteine and the closing phenylalanine or tryptophan. Fields, in order: D gene, V gene, J gene, clone size, CDR3 DNA, CDR3 protein. The D gene is left open where the match is weak. Size is stated for part of the rows, as once, few or many counts, or as a class when the clone is expanded.

TRBD1	TRBV7-6	TRBJ1-1	.	TGTGCCAGCAGCTTGTGGGACAGCCAGAACACTGAAGCTTTCTTT	CASSLWDSQNTEAFF
.	TRBV19	TRBJ2-2	.	TGTGCCAGTAGTATGCGGCGGAACACCGGGGAGCTGTTTTTT	CASSMRRNTGELFF
TRBD1	TRBV6-5	TRBJ2-1	once	TGTGCCAGCAGTAAGACAGGGGCATGGTACAATGAGCAGTTCTTC	CASSKTGAWYNEQFF
TRBD2	TRBV5-1	TRBJ2-1	.	TGCGCCAGCAGCTTGGGGACTAGCGGGGTGGTTGAGCAGTTCTTC	CASSLGTSGVVEQFF
TRBD1	TRBV7-9	TRBJ1-5	.	TGTGCCAGCAGCCCTGGACAGGGGGGACAGCCCCAGCATTTT	CASSPGQGGQPQHF
.	TRBV19	TRBJ1-4	.	TGTGCCAGTAGTATGTCAACAGCCACTAATGAAAAACTGTTTTTT	CASSMSTATNEKLFF
TRBD2	TRBV23-1	TRBJ2-2	once	TGCGCCAGCAGTCAAGGGACTAGCGGTGACACCGGGGAGCTGTTTTTT	CASSQGTSGDTGELFF
TRBD1	TRBV19	TRBJ2-7	.	TGTGCCAGTCGAACGGACAGGGCGGGCGAGCAGTACTTC	CASRTDRAGEQYF
.	TRBV15	TRBJ2-2	.	TGTGCCACCAGCAGAGATTCGGCAGGCGTCGGCACCGGGGAGCTGTTTTTT	CATSRDSAGVGTGELFF
TRBD1	TRBV7-3	TRBJ2-2	.	TGTGCCAGCAGCCCGACAGGGACCGCCACCGGGGAGCTGTTTTTT	CASSPTGTATGELFF
.	TRBV21-1	TRBJ1-1	.	TGTGCCAGCAGCGGAGATACAGTCCCGGGGACAGGAAACACTGAAGCTTTCTTT	CASSGDTVPGTGNTEAFF
.	TRBV20-1	TRBJ1-4	.	TGCAGTGCGCTGAGTAATGAAAAACTGTTTTTT	CSALSNEKLFF
TRBD2	TRBV2	TRBJ2-3	.	TGTGCCAGCAGTGAAGGGGCGGGGGGACCAGATACGCAGTATTTT	CASSEGAGGPDTQYF
.	TRBV29-1	TRBJ2-7	.	TGCAGCGTTGGTGATGGACTTTCCTACGAGCAGTACTTC	CSVGDGLSYEQYF
.	TRBV5-6	TRBJ1-2	.	TGTGCCAGCAGCTTGGACCGCGGAGATGGCTACACCTTC	CASSLDRGDGYTF
TRBD2	TRBV2	TRBJ2-1	once	TGTGCCAGCAGTCAGGGACTAGCGGGCCTTATTTACAATGAGCAGTTCTTC	CASSQGLAGLIYNEQFF
.	TRBV6-5	TRBJ1-2	.	TGTGCCAGCAGTTACAGTGGGGCTATCCAGGATGGCTACACCTTC	CASSYSGAIQDGYTF
.	TRBV28	TRBJ1-5	.	TGTGCCACCTTCCTAGTACAGGGCGGTCAGCCCCAGCATTTT	CATFLVQGGQPQHF
.	TRBV10-3	TRBJ2-1	.	TGTGCCATCAGTGAGTCGGCCGGGAAGGGTGACAATGAGCAGTTCTTC	CAISESAGKGDNEQFF
.	TRBV27	TRBJ1-2	.	TGTGCCAGCAGAACTACACGTCTAGGTTACACCTTC	CASRTTRLGYTF
.	TRBV2	TRBJ1-3	.	TGTGCCAGCAGTGTTGCGGGAAACACCATATATTTT	CASSVAGNTIYF
TRBD2	TRBV27	TRBJ2-3	.	TGTGCCAGCAGGGTACTAGCGGGACGCACAGATACGCAGTATTTT	CASRVLAGRTDTQYF
TRBD2	TRBV7-3	TRBJ2-3	.	TGTGCCAGCAGCTTACGGGGGGGACTAGGCGGAGCAGATACGCAGTATTTT	CASSLRGGLGGADTQYF
TRBD1	TRBV6-1	TRBJ1-5	.	TGTGCCAGCAGTGAAGGGACAGGGGGCTGGCAGCCCCAGCATTTT	CASSEGTGGWQPQHF
.	TRBV7-9	TRBJ1-1	.	TGTGCCAGCAGCGAGGGAGGGGTGGTGCACACTGAAGCTTTCTTT	CASSEGGVVHTEAFF
.	TRBV18	TRBJ1-5	.	TGTGCCAGCTCGCCACAGGGTTCCCAGGGTCAGCCCCAGCATTTT	CASSPQGSQGQPQHF
.	TRBV30	TRBJ1-6	.	TGTGCCTGGAGTGGGACGGGCCGAGGGAATTCACCCCTCCACTTT	CAWSGTGRGNSPLHF
.	TRBV2	TRBJ2-5	.	TGTGCCAGCAGCGTCGTGCGGCGGGGTTATCAAGAGACCCAGTACTTC	CASSVVRRGYQETQYF
.	TRBV9	TRBJ2-3	.	TGTGCCAGCAGCGTAGGAGCTTCTAGCACAGATACGCAGTATTTT	CASSVGASSTDTQYF
.	TRBV6-6	TRBJ1-2	.	TGTGCCAGCAGTTATCACCGGGACAATGAATATGGCTACACCTTC	CASSYHRDNEYGYTF
TRBD2	TRBV5-4	TRBJ2-3	once	TGTGCCAGCAGCTTACCGGGACTAGCGGGGGCAACAAATACGCAGTATTTT	CASSLPGLAGATNTQYF
TRBD2	TRBV10-3	TRBJ2-1	.	TGTGCCAGCGGACTAGCGGGAGTGAATGAGCAGTTCTTC	CASGLAGVNEQFF
.	TRBV21-1	TRBJ1-3	.	TGTGCCAGCCGGGAAGTATCCGGAAACACCATATATTTT	CASREVSGNTIYF
.	TRBV6-1	TRBJ1-2	.	TGTGCCAGCATTAAAACAGGAAACTATGGCTACACCTTC	CASIKTGNYGYTF
TRBD1	TRBV29-1	TRBJ2-5	once	TGCAGCGCCGTGGACAGGGGGGAGACCCAGTACTTC	CSAVDRGETQYF
.	TRBV7-9	TRBJ1-2	.	TGTGCCAGCAGCCCCGGTTCGAACTATGGCTACACCTTC	CASSPGSNYGYTF
.	TRBV20-1	TRBJ1-5	.	TGCAGTGCCGAGGGCAATCAGCCCCAGCATTTT	CSAEGNQPQHF
.	TRBV7-9	TRBJ2-1	.	TGTGCCAGCAGCTCTAGCTTTGGGGGGAAGGGTAGCTCCTACAATGAGCAGTTCTTC	CASSSSFGGKGSSYNEQFF
.	TRBV25-1	TRBJ1-2	.	TGTGCCAGCGGTGTGGCAGGGTCCGAGGGCTACACCTTC	CASGVAGSEGYTF
.	TRBV11-2	TRBJ2-4	.	TGTGCCAGCAGCCACCCCCAGGTGCTTAGAAACATTCAGTACTTC	CASSHPQVLRNIQYF
TRBD1	TRBV19	TRBJ1-1	few	TGTGCCAGTAGTGCACCGGGACAGAAGAACACTGAAGCTTTCTTT	CASSAPGQKNTEAFF